This is a list of T cell receptor beta chains from one sample in a study of PD-L1 blockade in urothelial cancer. Assay used: immunoSEQ multiplex PCR; TCRdb lists only in-frame clones, some missing. The sample contains some 87,000 clones, 87% of which appear only once. The sample consisted of PBMCs, taken around atezolizumab (anti-PD-L1) treatment. The source is a man in his sixties with urothelial cancer. Each CDR3 is given with its conserved first and last residue. Each record gives: D gene, V gene, J gene, clone size, CDR3 protein, CDR3 DNA. D genes are given only for firm matches. Size is stated for part of the rows, as once, few or many counts, or as a class when the clone is expanded.

>TRBD2|TRBV19|TRBJ2-3|.
CASSIQRGGADTQYF
TGTGCCAGTAGTATCCAGCGGGGGGGCGCCGATACGCAGTATTTT
>.|TRBV5-1|TRBJ1-1|.
CASSLSGGTEAFF
TGCGCCAGCAGCTTATCGGGGGGCACTGAAGCTTTCTTT
>TRBD1|TRBV2|TRBJ2-7|once
CASSRDRAANYFHEQYF
TGTGCCAGCAGCAGGGACAGGGCAGCCAATTATTTCCACGAGCAGTACTTC
>TRBD1|TRBV28|TRBJ2-3|.
CASISGGAGLDTQYF
TGTGCCAGCATTTCAGGGGGCGCGGGTTTGGATACGCAGTATTTT
>TRBD2|TRBV5-4|TRBJ2-1|once
CASSPPGGNLNEQFF
TGTGCCAGCAGCCCTCCGGGGGGGAATTTGAATGAGCAGTTCTTC
>TRBD1|TRBV5-1|TRBJ2-2|.
CASSSQGTGELFF
TGCGCCAGCAGCTCACAGGGGACCGGGGAGCTGTTTTTT
>TRBD1|TRBV4-1|TRBJ2-7|.
CASSQGQVGAGEQYF
TGCGCCAGCAGCCAGGGACAGGTGGGGGCCGGCGAGCAGTACTTC
>TRBD2|TRBV7-8|TRBJ2-5|.
CASSPTPGRVVETQYF
TGTGCCAGCAGCCCCACTCCCGGGAGGGTTGTGGAGACCCAGTACTTC
>TRBD1|TRBV12-5|TRBJ1-4|.
CASGMDRGSATNEKLFF
TGTGCTAGTGGTATGGACAGGGGGAGTGCAACTAATGAAAAACTGTTTTTT
>.|TRBV5-1|TRBJ1-4|.
CASSFGQSLGGAEKLFF
TGCGCCAGCAGCTTCGGGCAGTCCCTAGGGGGGGCTGAAAAACTGTTTTTT
>TRBD2|TRBV5-1|TRBJ2-7|.
CASSLTGGPNEQYF
TGCGCCAGCAGCTTAACGGGAGGGCCGAACGAGCAGTACTTC
>TRBD2|TRBV4-2|TRBJ2-3|.
CASSQERSGGEGDTQYF
TGTGCCAGCAGCCAAGAACGAAGCGGGGGGGAGGGAGATACGCAGTATTTT
>TRBD2|TRBV28|TRBJ2-5|.
CASSIRLAGLETQYF
TGTGCCAGCAGTATCCGACTAGCGGGGTTAGAGACCCAGTACTTC
>TRBD1|TRBV6-5|TRBJ2-1|.
CASSYRTGDEQFF
TGTGCCAGCAGTTACCGAACAGGGGATGAGCAGTTCTTC
>.|TRBV5-1|TRBJ1-2|.
CASSSGQSNYGYTF
TGCGCCAGCAGCTCGGGTCAATCTAACTATGGCTACACCTTC
>TRBD2|TRBV5-1|TRBJ2-1|.
CASSLGTSGSNEQFF
TGCGCCAGCAGCTTGGGGACTAGCGGGAGTAATGAGCAGTTCTTC
>TRBD1|TRBV7-8|TRBJ2-7|.
CASSLGLTGVEQYF
TGTGCCAGCAGCTTAGGCCTGACAGGGGTCGAGCAGTACTTC
>TRBD1|TRBV4-3|TRBJ1-5|.
CASSLTRGGNQPQHF
TGCGCCAGCAGCCTTACCAGGGGGGGCAATCAGCCCCAGCATTTT
>.|TRBV6-5|TRBJ1-2|once
CASRLEQGRPYGYTF
TGTGCCAGCAGATTAGAACAGGGCCGGCCCTATGGCTACACCTTC
>TRBD2|TRBV7-3|TRBJ2-3|.
CASSLPGGTDTQYF
TGTGCCAGCAGCTTACCCGGGGGGACAGATACGCAGTATTTT
>.|TRBV6-5|TRBJ2-2|.
CASSYSSAGELFF
TGTGCCAGCAGTTACTCGAGTGCCGGGGAGCTGTTTTTT
>.|TRBV10-1|TRBJ2-2|.
CASSLRGNTGELFF
TGCGCCAGCAGTCTACGCGGGAACACCGGGGAGCTGTTTTTT
>TRBD1|TRBV7-2|TRBJ2-5|once
CASSYGGTGVQETQYF
TGTGCCAGCAGCTATGGGGGGACAGGGGTCCAAGAGACCCAGTACTTC
>TRBD1|TRBV5-5|TRBJ1-6|.
CASSPRDRADSPLHF
TGTGCCAGCAGCCCCCGGGACAGGGCGGATTCACCCCTCCACTTT
>.|TRBV20-1|TRBJ2-5|.
CSARAFETQYF
TGCAGTGCTAGAGCCTTCGAGACCCAGTACTTC
>TRBD1|TRBV18|TRBJ2-5|.
CASSRQGEYQETQYF
TGTGCCAGCTCGAGACAGGGGGAGTACCAAGAGACCCAGTACTTC
>.|TRBV28|TRBJ1-2|.
CASSLARGRDF
TGTGCCAGCAGTTTGGCCAGGGGCCGGGACTTC
>TRBD2|TRBV5-1|TRBJ2-1|.
CASSLVAGGGHNEQFF
TGCGCCAGCAGCTTGGTGGCGGGGGGTGGGCACAATGAGCAGTTCTTC
>TRBD1|TRBV5-1|TRBJ1-2|once
CASSLDGQGYYGYTF
TGCGCCAGCAGCTTGGATGGACAGGGGTACTATGGCTACACCTTC
>TRBD2|TRBV2|TRBJ2-7|.
CASSFIGGASYEQYF
TGTGCCAGCAGTTTTATCGGGGGGGCCTCCTACGAGCAGTACTTC
>TRBD1|TRBV7-9|TRBJ1-2|few
CASSEQGAGGYTF
TGTGCCAGCAGCGAACAGGGGGCGGGTGGCTACACCTTC
>.|TRBV21-1|TRBJ1-2|.
CASSKGSRGRDYGYTF
TGTGCCAGCAGCAAAGGCTCAAGGGGGCGGGACTATGGCTACACCTTC
>.|TRBV7-3|TRBJ1-3|.
CASSVRGNTIYF
TGTGCCAGCAGCGTGCGGGGAAACACCATATATTTT
>TRBD2|TRBV5-1|TRBJ2-5|.
CASTTSGSIFDTQYF
TGCGCCAGCACGACTAGCGGGAGCATTTTTGATACCCAGTACTTC
>.|TRBV5-1|TRBJ2-7|.
CASSLTIRTAAYEQYF
TGCGCCAGCAGCTTGACAATTCGGACAGCCGCCTACGAGCAGTACTTC
>.|TRBV18|TRBJ1-1|.
CASSMRQDLNTEAFF
TGTGCCAGCTCAATGAGACAGGACTTGAACACTGAAGCTTTCTTT
>TRBD1|TRBV7-7|TRBJ2-2|.
CASSLGTGPFAGELFF
TGTGCCAGCAGCTTGGGGACAGGGCCCTTTGCCGGGGAGCTGTTTTTT
>TRBD1|TRBV19|TRBJ2-7|.
CASSSDRVGVGEQYF
TGTGCCAGTAGTTCCGACAGGGTCGGTGTCGGCGAGCAGTACTTC
>TRBD1|TRBV5-4|TRBJ2-3|.
CASHVQGMFTDTQYF
TGTGCCAGCCACGTACAGGGGATGTTCACAGATACGCAGTATTTT
>TRBD2|TRBV28|TRBJ2-1|.
CASSFIERGGNEQFF
TGTGCCAGCAGTTTCATCGAGCGGGGGGGGAATGAGCAGTTCTTC
>.|TRBV10-2|TRBJ2-2|.
CASSATGAFGELFF
TGCGCCAGCAGTGCGACGGGAGCTTTTGGGGAGCTGTTTTTT
>.|TRBV6-5|TRBJ2-5|.
CASSYSHGGGETQYF
TGTGCCAGCAGTTACTCGCATGGGGGCGGTGAGACCCAGTACTTC
>TRBD1|TRBV18|TRBJ2-1|.
CASSKLRDRGFDEQFF
TGTGCCAGCTCAAAGCTCCGGGACAGGGGGTTCGATGAGCAGTTCTTC
>.|TRBV27|TRBJ1-1|.
CASSNRSLKARTEAFF
TGTGCCAGCAGCAACAGAAGCCTGAAAGCCCGAACTGAAGCTTTCTTT
>TRBD2|TRBV6-1|TRBJ2-7|.
CASRRGAGGWGEQYF
TGTGCCAGCAGGAGGGGAGCGGGAGGGTGGGGCGAGCAGTACTTC
>TRBD2|TRBV7-9|TRBJ2-1|.
CASSLGGRGGSIEQFF
TGTGCCAGCAGCTTAGGTGGGCGGGGGGGCAGCATTGAGCAGTTCTTC
>.|TRBV7-3|TRBJ2-7|.
CASSLNPGSYEQYF
TGTGCCAGCAGCTTAAATCCGGGCTCCTACGAGCAGTACTTC
>TRBD2|TRBV11-2|TRBJ2-2|.
CASRGTSGGPTSTGELFF
TGTGCCAGCAGGGGGACTAGCGGGGGCCCGACCTCAACCGGGGAGCTGTTTTTT
>.|TRBV27|TRBJ2-1|.
CASSPFGGLYNEQFF
TGTGCCAGCAGCCCTTTCGGGGGGCTTTACAATGAGCAGTTCTTC
>.|TRBV5-8|TRBJ2-3|.
CASSLGRTQYF
TGTGCCAGCAGCTTGGGGAGGACGCAGTATTTT
>TRBD1|TRBV5-1|TRBJ2-1|.
CASSSQGSYNEQFF
TGCGCCAGCAGCTCACAGGGGTCATACAATGAGCAGTTCTTC
>.|TRBV27|TRBJ2-7|.
CASSPDRIHEQYF
TGTGCCAGCAGTCCCGACAGGATTCACGAGCAGTACTTC
>.|TRBV28|TRBJ1-1|few
CASSLSSGSTEAFF
TGTGCCAGCAGTTTATCGTCAGGTAGTACTGAAGCTTTCTTT
>.|TRBV4-2|TRBJ1-2|.
CASSQGGILAGYYGYTF
TGTGCCAGCAGCCAAGGAGGGATTTTGGCAGGATATTATGGCTACACCTTC
>TRBD1|TRBV19|TRBJ2-7|.
CASSIEPGQAYEQYF
TGTGCCAGTAGTATCGAACCGGGACAGGCCTACGAGCAGTACTTC
>TRBD1|TRBV19|TRBJ1-5|once
CASIGQGNQPQHF
TGTGCCAGTATCGGACAGGGCAATCAGCCCCAGCATTTT
>.|TRBV10-3|TRBJ2-7|.
CATHAGVGSYEQYF
TGTGCCACCCACGCAGGGGTGGGCTCCTACGAGCAGTACTTC
>.|TRBV2|TRBJ2-4|.
CASSEGPGVAKNIQYF
TGTGCCAGCAGTGAAGGCCCAGGGGTGGCCAAAAACATTCAGTACTTC
>TRBD2|TRBV5-1|TRBJ2-1|.
CASTAGTSGHNEQFF
TGCGCCAGCACGGCCGGGACTAGCGGTCACAATGAGCAGTTCTTC